The T cell receptor (beta chain) under discussion was sequenced for a study of T cells after yellow fever vaccination (dated by TCRdb to about 2019). About the study as a whole: Using CD3, CD45RA, CCR7 and CD95 staining, memory subsets (EM, EMRA, CM and Tscm) were sorted on a BD FACS Aria III. The SMART-Seq v4 Ultra Low Input RNA kit was used to prepare libraries from fractions with low cell numbers. To track T-cell clones before and after primary and booster YFV17D yellow fever vaccination, bulk TCR alpha and beta repertoires were sequenced longitudinally. Two healthy male donors, one aged 18 to 30 and one aged 30 to 40 years, were included in the cohort. Blood was collected at multiple timepoints before and after primary and secondary immunization, and bulk PBMC replicates and cell subsets were isolated. Sorting of memory subsets took place on days 0, 15 and 45 and at 18 months after primary vaccination, as well as on days 0, 15 and 45 after the 30-year booster. The paper's findings and limits, for the study overall: On day 0, almost all vaccine-responding clonotypes were below detection in the sorted memory subsets. Compared with the primary T-cell response, the secondary T-cell response was faster but weaker, reaching its peak on day 5 rather than on day 15. Only two donors were included in the study, so the extent to which the findings can be generalized is limited. Most clones expanded after primary vaccination (around 96% of CD4 and roughly 88% of CD8) were re-detected after the booster, suggesting that broad memory maintenance occurred. Computational filtering was required because FACS-sorted repertoires could contain abundant contaminating clonotypes from the bulk population. A small share of clonotypes was detected in both CD4 and CD8 compartments, with the overlap likely arising from convergent recombination.

This clonotype occurred many times. The junction shows a germline mismatch at one end, possibly a read error. For sequencing, an Illumina NovaSeq 6000 was employed. TCR cDNA was synthesized by 5'RACE template switching, which introduced a universal primer site and unique molecular identifiers. Priming for cDNA synthesis came from both the TCR alpha and TCR beta constant segments. Library amplification involved two PCR steps, and the second step added sample barcodes and sequencing adapters. Sequencing of libraries was performed on Illumina HiSeq 2500 (2x100 bp) or NovaSeq (2x150 bp). The study's processing was this. Demultiplexing of reads and collapsing into UMI consensus sequences were performed with MIGEC, and V(D)J alignment was carried out with MiXCR. Using edgeR on replicate PBMC samples, clonotypes were called vaccine-responding if FDR was below 0.01 and the log2 fold change was above 5 up to day 15. CD4 or CD8 identity was assigned to each bulk clonotype according to whether the clonotype was present at higher abundance in the sequenced CD4 repertoire or the sequenced CD8 repertoire. Clonotype frequencies in memory subsets were weighted by FACS-sorted cell numbers to estimate each clone's distribution across memory phenotypes. The public reads were reprocessed in TCRdb via fastp at Q25 and MiXCR, keeping in-frame beta chains. Entries that share a CDR3 protein sequence are merged under the most common genes and DNA. These V and J calls originate from TCRdb's pipeline instead of the authors' own analysis. The table for this sample lists over 45,000 distinct CDR3 sequences; about 5.6% of them were counted only once. Roughly 30% of the sample comes from the top ten.

As encoded in the germline V gene, CDR1 is SQVTM while CDR2 is ANQGSEA. Its CDR3 holds 10 amino acids, cysteine through phenylalanine. The CDR3 DNA has 30 bases and is translated from base 1. This sample's treatment or condition label indicates: live attenuated yellow fever vaccine strain. PBMCs were isolated from peripheral blood using a standard Ficoll-Paque protocol. The RNeasy Micro Kit was used to extract RNA from sorted memory subsets. This sequence originates from a man aged 18 to 35 who received the YFV17D yellow fever vaccine. The chain links TRBV29-1 with TRBJ2-1; the D region possibly corresponds to TRBD2 (5 bases align). This material consisted of PBMCs, either bulk or a sorted T-cell subset (CD4+, CD8+, memory, or dextramer-sorted; not recorded which), taken on the day of the yellow fever booster vaccination. DNA sequence: TGCAGCTTAGGAGGATTATCTCAGATATTC. Its coded protein is CSLGGLSQIF.